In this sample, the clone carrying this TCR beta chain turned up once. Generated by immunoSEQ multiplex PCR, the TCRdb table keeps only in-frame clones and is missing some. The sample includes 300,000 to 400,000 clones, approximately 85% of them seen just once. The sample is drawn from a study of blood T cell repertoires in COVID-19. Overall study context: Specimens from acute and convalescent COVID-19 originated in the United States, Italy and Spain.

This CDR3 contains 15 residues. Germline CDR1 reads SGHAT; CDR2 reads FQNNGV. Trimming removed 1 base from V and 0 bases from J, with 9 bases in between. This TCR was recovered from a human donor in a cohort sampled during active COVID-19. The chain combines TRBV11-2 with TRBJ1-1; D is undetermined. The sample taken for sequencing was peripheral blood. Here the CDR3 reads CASSLAAAMNTEAFF. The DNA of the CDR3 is TGTGCCAGCAGCTTAGCGGCGGCCATGAACACTGAAGCTTTCTTT.